Each of the 32 T cell receptor beta chains below was sequenced from the same sample in a study of blood T cell repertoires in COVID-19. The table came from immunoSEQ multiplex PCR; TCRdb's copy has only in-frame clones and leaves some out. The sample lists 270,000 or so clones; approximately 91% were seen once. Sequencing was carried out using PBMCs or T cells enriched from blood (not recorded which). The receptors come from a woman aged 40 to 55 with acute COVID-19.

This chain joins TRBV12-5 and TRBJ1-2; D is ambiguous. Per germline, CDR1 LGHNT and CDR2 FRNRAP. Trimming cost V 7 bases and J 2 bases, with 5 bases left between them. This CDR3 contains 11 residues. CDR3 residues: CASERNYGYTF. CDR3 DNA sequence: TGTGCTAGTGAGCGAAACTATGGCTACACCTTC.

V and J are TRBV6-2 or TRBV6-3 and TRBJ1-2; 7 positions agree with TRBD1. Germline V lookup: CDR1 MNHEY, CDR2 SVGEGT. The ends lost 0 bases at V and 4 bases at J; junction bases unmatched: 23. The CDR3 extends over 21 amino acids. CDR3 loop: CASSYSIRLGRGQKGGYGYTF. For the CDR3, the DNA is TGTGCCAGCAGTTACTCGATTCGGTTAGGTCGGGGACAGAAGGGTGGCTATGGCTACACCTTC.

The rearrangement links TRBV29-1 to TRBJ1-6; TRBD1 might be the D (6 bases). Trimming removed 6 bases at V and 10 bases at J, with 13 bases between. The CDR3 is made up of 12 amino acids. Germline V lookup: CDR1 SQVTM, CDR2 ANQGSEA. The CDR3 DNA reads TGCAGCGTAGGGGACAACAGGTCACCCCTCCACTTT. This translates into CSVGDNRSPLHF.

The chain links TRBV7-2 to TRBJ1-6; 9 positions agree with TRBD1. The CDR3 is made up of 18 amino acids. CDR1 is SGHTA, CDR2 FQGNSA, per germline. Trimming removed 1 base from V and 0 bases from J; junction bases left unmatched: 4. Written as DNA, the CDR3 is TGTGCCAGCAGCTTAGGGGACAGGGCCAGCTCCTATAATTCACCCCTCCACTTT. The encoded protein is CASSLGDRASSYNSPLHF.

The chain carries TRBV5-4 and TRBJ2-5; 13 nucleotides agree with TRBD2. The CDR3 sequence is 16 residues long. V dropped 0 bases and J dropped 5; count of bases not matched to a gene: 4. In germline, CDR1 is SGHNT, CDR2 YYREEE (reference sequence). CDR3 sequence (DNA): TGTGCCAGCAGCTTGGGGACTAGCGGGGGAGTGGAGACCCAGTACTTC. Translation: CASSLGTSGGVETQYF.

This sequence joins TRBV3-1 (or the pseudogene TRBV3-2) and TRBJ2-3, with D maybe TRBD2 (7 bases). V was clipped by 0 bases and J by 10 bases, with 11 bases between them. Germline loops: CDR1 LGHDT, CDR2 YNNKEL (reference sequence). This CDR3 contains 13 residues. CDR3 sequence: CASSQDRGAAQYF. Written as DNA, the CDR3 is TGTGCCAGCAGCCAAGATCGGGGGGCAGCGCAGTATTTT.

This chain uses TRBV30 with TRBJ2-3; no firm D call. Trimming removed 5 bases at V and 3 bases at J, with 12 bases between. There are 13 residues in the CDR3. CDR1 GTSNPN and CDR2 SVGIG come from the germline V gene (reference sequence). DNA of the CDR3: TGTGCCTGGTTCTCAGTGGTAACAGATACGCAGTATTTT. It is translated as CAWFSVVTDTQYF.

This clone was detected only once. This chain joins TRBV6-5 and TRBJ1-2; tentative D call: TRBD1 (6 bases). The ends were cut back, 5 bases at V and 2 bases at J, with 15 bases in the middle. The CDR3 is made up of 15 amino acids. CDR1 is MNHEY, CDR2 SVGAGI, per germline. The CDR3, as DNA: TGTGCCAGCAGTCTTCGACAGGCGTTAAACTATGGCTACACCTTC. It specifies CASSLRQALNYGYTF.

The J gene is TRBJ1-3, the V gene TRBV19, with D perhaps TRBD1 (5 bases). Deletions cut 3 bases from V and 0 bases from J, with 9 bases between. Germline V CDR1 and CDR2: LNHDA, SQIVND (reference sequence). The CDR3 has 15 residues. CDR3 amino acids: CASSIGGSSGNTIYF. CDR3 sequence (DNA): TGTGCCAGTAGTATCGGGGGGAGCTCTGGAAACACCATATATTTT. The whole variable domain, filled in from reference TRBV19 and TRBJ1-3, reads DGGITQSPKYLFRKEGQNVTLSCEQNLNHDAMYWYRQDPGQGLRLIYYSQIVNDFQKGDIAEGYSVSREKKESFPLTVTSAQKNPTAFYLCASSIGGSSGNTIYFGEGSWLTVV.

The gene calls are TRBV7-3 and TRBJ1-1; D gene unclear. V gave up 5 bases and J gave up 1 base, with 26 bases separating them. Germline V gene sequence: CDR1 SGHTA, CDR2 FQGTGA. The CDR3 covers 19 residues. The CDR3 nucleotides read TGTGCCAGCAGCCCAAGGGTTTGGGAGGACCTTAGTCGGAACACTGAAGCTTTCTTT. Amino acids: CASSPRVWEDLSRNTEAFF.

The chain joins TRBV3-1 (or the pseudogene TRBV3-2) to TRBJ1-5; no definite D call. V was cut by 1 base and J by 1 base, with 8 bases left in between. The germline gives CDR1 LGHDT, CDR2 YNNKEL (reference sequence). This CDR3 region has 15 residues. The CDR3 DNA sequence: TGTGCCAGCAGCCAAGGGGCTGGGAGCAATCAGCCCCAGCATTTT. This encodes CASSQGAGSNQPQHF.

The chain carries TRBV7-6 and TRBJ2-1, with TRBD2 matching 13 bases. This CDR3 is 18 amino acids long. The trim removed 6 bases at V and 9 bases at J, leaving 17 bases unmatched. CDR1 SGHVS and CDR2 FNYEAQ come from the germline V gene. The CDR3 loop reads CASRPTSGRARARGEQFF. CDR3 DNA: TGTGCCAGCAGACCTACTAGCGGGAGGGCCCGGGCCAGGGGTGAGCAGTTCTTC.

The chain joins TRBV7-3 to TRBJ2-3, with TRBD2 matching 9 bases. The V gene end was trimmed by 4 bases and the J gene end by 2 bases; junction bases not matched to a gene: 7. In germline, CDR1 is SGHTA, CDR2 FQGTGA. The CDR3 sequence is 16 residues long. For the CDR3, the DNA is TGTGCCAGCAGCTACGGCGGGAGGGCCCCCACAGATACGCAGTATTTT. It translates to CASSYGGRAPTDTQYF.

This clone was observed a few times. The chain recombines TRBV19 with TRBJ2-7; TRBD1 agrees at 7 bases. Trimming took 1 base from V and 3 from J; bases not matched to a gene: 3. Germline V gives CDR1 LNHDA, CDR2 SQIVND (reference sequence). This CDR3 region has 14 residues. CDR3 amino acids: CASSIAGGHYEQYF. The CDR3 bases are TGTGCCAGTAGTATAGCAGGGGGACACTACGAGCAGTACTTC.

On this clone itself: One junction end disagrees with the germline gene, perhaps due to a read error. This chain uses TRBV24-1 with TRBJ2-1; the match to TRBD1 covers 8 bases. Looked up from germline, CDR1 is KGHDR and CDR2 is SFDVKD. CDR3 length equals 16 residues. This CDR3 is CATSVLGTGKENEQFF. In DNA, the CDR3 is TGTGCCACCAGTGTTTTGGGGACAGGTAAAGAGAATGAGCAGTTCTTC.

The chain has TRBV7-2 and TRBJ1-1; TRBD1 aligns across 9 bases. Losses at the gene ends were 6 bases for V and 5 bases for J; bases not matched to a gene: 4. The CDR3 spans 13 residues. Germline CDR1 reads SGHTA; CDR2 reads FQGNSA. DNA of the CDR3: TGTGCCAGCAGTCCGACAGGGGGTACTGAAGCTTTCTTT. Protein: CASSPTGGTEAFF.

The chain joins TRBV4-2 to TRBJ1-1; D gene ambiguous. V lost 0 bases to trimming and J lost 8 bases, with 13 bases between them. Germline-derived CDR1 and CDR2 are LGHNA and YNFKEQ. This CDR3 contains 14 residues. CDR3 bases: TGTGCCAGCAGCCAAGACCCAGCGGGGAAGGAAGCTTTCTTT. Encoded protein: CASSQDPAGKEAFF.

The chain is built from TRBV7-8 and TRBJ1-5; 8 bases are shared with TRBD1. Germline lookup yields CDR1 SGHVS and CDR2 FQNEAQ. V lost 5 bases to trimming and J lost 5 bases; unmatched junction nucleotides: 5. CDR3 size: 14 residues. This CDR3 is CASSRQGKDQPQHF. CDR3 DNA sequence: TGTGCCAGCAGCCGACAGGGGAAAGATCAGCCCCAGCATTTT.

The genes are TRBV6-5 and TRBJ1-6, with 8 positions matching TRBD1. Germline V gene data show CDR1 as MNHEY and CDR2 as SVGAGI. Trimming cost V 0 bases and J 6 bases; bases outside gene matches: 4. The CDR3 totals 16 residues. The CDR3 protein is CASSYSNDRGNSPLHF. The CDR3 DNA reads TGTGCCAGCAGTTACTCGAATGACAGGGGTAATTCACCCCTCCACTTT.

The rearrangement links TRBV20-1 to TRBJ2-7; 12 bases are shared with TRBD2. Germline CDR1 reads DFQATT; CDR2 reads SNEGSKA (reference sequence). V was clipped by 3 bases and J by 3 bases; unmatched bases: 9. The CDR3 runs 16 residues. CDR3 region: CSASPPGLAGYYEQYF. CDR3 DNA sequence: TGCAGTGCTAGTCCCCCGGGACTAGCGGGTTACTACGAGCAGTACTTC.

The chain combines TRBV10-3 with TRBJ1-4; D gene unclear. The CDR3 is 16 residues long. Germline V gives CDR1 ENHRY, CDR2 SYGVKD. V shed 0 bases and J shed 0 bases, with 8 bases lying between them. The CDR3 loop reads CAISESLSATNEKLFF. In nucleotides, the CDR3 is TGTGCCATCAGTGAGTCCTTATCAGCAACTAATGAAAAACTGTTTTTT.

The CDR3 loop reads CASSWGTSGSPSSYEQYF. The CDR3 DNA follows: TGCGCCAGCAGCTGGGGGACTAGCGGGAGCCCCAGCTCCTACGAGCAGTACTTC. The V and J genes are TRBV5-1 and TRBJ2-7; 14 nucleotides line up with TRBD2. From germline, CDR1 is SGHRS and CDR2 YFSETQ. The junction had 8 bases not matched to a gene; V was cut back by 3 bases and J by 0 bases. CDR3 size: 18 residues.

The chain has TRBV19 and TRBJ1-6, with 7 positions matching TRBD1. In germline, CDR1 is LNHDA, CDR2 SQIVND (reference sequence). V lost 7 bases and J lost 4; bases outside the gene matches: 7. This CDR3 has 15 amino acids. This CDR3 is CASTTGALYNSPLHF. The DNA for the CDR3 is TGTGCCAGTACCACAGGGGCCCTGTATAATTCACCCCTCCACTTT.

The V gene is TRBV2, the J gene TRBJ2-1; the D is unclear. The CDR3 consists of 14 residues. Germline V gives CDR1 SNHLY, CDR2 FYNNEI. V was trimmed by 4 bases and J by 0 bases, leaving 7 bases between them. As DNA, the CDR3 is TGTGCCAGCAGTGTGGGCCCCTCCTACAATGAGCAGTTCTTC. Its protein is CASSVGPSYNEQFF.

The chain's CDR3 is CSVVSLRGTEAFF. The CDR3 DNA reads TGCAGCGTTGTCTCACTACGGGGCACTGAAGCTTTCTTT. The chain recombines TRBV29-1 with TRBJ1-1; D remains unclear. The CDR3 loop spans 13 amino acids. CDR1 and CDR2 (germline): SQVTM, ANQGSEA. The V gene lost 4 bases and the J gene lost 4 bases, with 13 bases spanning the gap.

This clone has a single count. V is TRBV14 and J is TRBJ1-2; D unresolved. The length of the CDR3 is 13 residues. Germline CDR1 reads SGHDN; CDR2 reads FVKESK. Trimming took 0 bases from V and 2 from J, leaving 4 bases between them. The CDR3: CASSQDLNYGYTF. DNA for the CDR3: TGTGCCAGCAGCCAAGACCTAAACTATGGCTACACCTTC.

This clone was observed once. The chain has TRBV30 and TRBJ2-7; 9 bases are a match to TRBD1. With 5 bases clipped from V and 3 bases from J, the junction kept 8 bases outside the gene matches. Per germline, CDR1 GTSNPN and CDR2 SVGIG (reference sequence). The CDR3 consists of 14 residues. Written as DNA, the CDR3 is TGTGCCTGGGGCGCAGGGACAGGGCTCTACGAGCAGTACTTC. As protein: CAWGAGTGLYEQYF.

The CDR3 is CASSQGGVKDTQYF. Written as DNA, the CDR3 is TGCGCCAGCAGCCAAGGGGGCGTAAAAGATACGCAGTATTTT. The rearrangement links TRBV4-3 to TRBJ2-3; D possibly corresponds to TRBD1 (5 bases). The ends were cut back, 1 base at V and 5 bases at J, with 10 bases in the middle. Germline V lookup: CDR1 LGHNA, CDR2 YSLEER. This CDR3 is built from 14 residues.

The chain employs TRBV29-1 and TRBJ2-5; TRBD1 matches 12 bases. Germline V gene sequence: CDR1 SQVTM, CDR2 ANQGSEA. The J segment lost 4 bases and the V segment lost 8 bases, leaving 11 bases of the junction unmatched. The CDR3 spans 15 residues. The CDR3 loop reads CSTVRDRGRGETQYF. In nucleotides, the CDR3 is TGCAGCACCGTCAGGGACAGGGGGCGCGGAGAGACCCAGTACTTC.

The genes are TRBV28 and TRBJ1-2, with D possibly matching TRBD1 (6 bases). Per germline, CDR1 MDHEN and CDR2 SYDVKM. This CDR3 comprises 14 residues. V dropped 3 bases and J dropped 7 bases, with 15 bases sitting between them. This chain's CDR3 is CASSFSGGQRGYTF. CDR3 in DNA: TGTGCCAGCAGTTTTTCCGGGGGGCAGCGTGGCTACACCTTC.

The chain recombines TRBV18 with TRBJ2-4; 9 nucleotides match TRBD1. The CDR3 is 15 residues long. Germline lookup yields CDR1 KGHSH and CDR2 LQKENI. J gave up 1 base and V 3 bases, and 1 base lay outside the gene matches. CDR3 bases: TGTGCCAGCTCACCGGACAGGGGTGCCAAAAACATTCAGTACTTC. As protein: CASSPDRGAKNIQYF.

This clone was counted once. Distinct nucleotide sequences in the sample also encode this CDR3. CDR3 nucleotides: TGTGCCAGCAGTCCGCGATTGAACACTGAAGCTTTCTTT. Encoded protein: CASSPRLNTEAFF. V is TRBV28 and J is TRBJ1-1; D gene uncertain. The germline V and J ends were trimmed by 5 bases and 0 bases, with 7 bases remaining between them. This CDR3 region has 13 residues. The V gene's germline CDR1 is MDHEN and CDR2 SYDVKM.